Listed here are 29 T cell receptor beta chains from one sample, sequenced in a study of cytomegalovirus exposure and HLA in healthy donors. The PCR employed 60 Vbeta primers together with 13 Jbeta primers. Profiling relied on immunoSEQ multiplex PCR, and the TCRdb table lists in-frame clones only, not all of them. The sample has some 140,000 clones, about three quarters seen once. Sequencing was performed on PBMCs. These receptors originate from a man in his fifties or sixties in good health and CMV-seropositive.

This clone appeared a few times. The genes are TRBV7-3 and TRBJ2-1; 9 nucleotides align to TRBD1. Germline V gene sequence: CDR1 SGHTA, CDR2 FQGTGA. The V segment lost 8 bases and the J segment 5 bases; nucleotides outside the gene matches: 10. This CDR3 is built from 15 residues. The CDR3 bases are TGTGCCAGCTCTCCGGACAGGGGTCCCAACAATGAGCAGTTCTTC. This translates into CASSPDRGPNNEQFF.

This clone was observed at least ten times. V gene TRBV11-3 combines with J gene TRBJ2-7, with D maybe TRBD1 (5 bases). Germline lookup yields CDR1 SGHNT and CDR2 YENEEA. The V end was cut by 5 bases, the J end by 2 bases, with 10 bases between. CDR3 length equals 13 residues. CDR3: CASSRDSTYEQYF. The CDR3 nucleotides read TGTGCCAGCAGCCGAGACAGCACCTACGAGCAGTACTTC.

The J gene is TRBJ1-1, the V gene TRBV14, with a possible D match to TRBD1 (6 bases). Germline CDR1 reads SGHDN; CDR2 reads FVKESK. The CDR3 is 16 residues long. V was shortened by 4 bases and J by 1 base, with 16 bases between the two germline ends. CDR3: CASSPSLLTGNTEAFF. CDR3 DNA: TGTGCCAGCAGCCCCTCCTTATTGACAGGGAACACTGAAGCTTTCTTT.

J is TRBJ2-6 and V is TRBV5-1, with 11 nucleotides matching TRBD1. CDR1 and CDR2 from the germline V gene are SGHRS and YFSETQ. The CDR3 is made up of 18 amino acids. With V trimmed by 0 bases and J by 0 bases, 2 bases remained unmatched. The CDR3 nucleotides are TGCGCCAGCAGCTTGGGGGACAGGGGGGTCTCTGGGGCCAACGTCCTGACTTTC. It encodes CASSLGDRGVSGANVLTF.

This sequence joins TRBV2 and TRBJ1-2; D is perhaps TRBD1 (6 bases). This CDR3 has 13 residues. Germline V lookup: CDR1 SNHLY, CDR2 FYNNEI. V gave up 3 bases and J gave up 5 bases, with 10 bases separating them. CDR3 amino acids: CASSEYREYGYTF. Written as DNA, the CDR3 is TGTGCCAGCAGTGAGTACAGGGAATATGGCTACACCTTC.

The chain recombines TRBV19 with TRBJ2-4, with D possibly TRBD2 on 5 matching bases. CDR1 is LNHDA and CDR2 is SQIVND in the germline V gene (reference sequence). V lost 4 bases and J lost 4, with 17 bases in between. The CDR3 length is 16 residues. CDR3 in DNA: TGTGCCAGTAGTACAAGGCGGGCAGAGAATAAAAACATTCAGTACTTC. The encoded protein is CASSTRRAENKNIQYF.

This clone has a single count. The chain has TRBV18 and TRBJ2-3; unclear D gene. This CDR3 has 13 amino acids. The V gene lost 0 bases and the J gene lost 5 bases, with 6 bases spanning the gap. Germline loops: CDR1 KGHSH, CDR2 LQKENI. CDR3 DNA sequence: TGTGCCAGCTCACCACCCGGGTTAGATACGCAGTATTTT. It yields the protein CASSPPGLDTQYF.

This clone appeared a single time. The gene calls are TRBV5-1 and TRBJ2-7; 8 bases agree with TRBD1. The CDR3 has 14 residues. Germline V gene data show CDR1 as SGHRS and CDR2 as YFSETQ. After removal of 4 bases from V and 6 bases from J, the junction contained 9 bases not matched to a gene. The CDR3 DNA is TGCGCCAGCAGCCCTGGACAGGGTTTGGTCGAGCAGTACTTC. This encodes CASSPGQGLVEQYF.

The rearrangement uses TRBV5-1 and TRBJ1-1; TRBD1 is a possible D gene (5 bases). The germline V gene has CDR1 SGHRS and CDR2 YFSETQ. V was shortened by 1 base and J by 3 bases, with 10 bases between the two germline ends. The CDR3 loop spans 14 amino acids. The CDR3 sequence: CASSLFREDTEAFF. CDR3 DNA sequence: TGCGCCAGCAGCTTGTTCAGGGAGGACACTGAAGCTTTCTTT.

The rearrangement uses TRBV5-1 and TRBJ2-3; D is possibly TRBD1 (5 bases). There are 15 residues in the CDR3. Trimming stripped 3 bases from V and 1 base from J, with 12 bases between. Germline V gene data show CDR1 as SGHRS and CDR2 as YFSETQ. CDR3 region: CASSSGALGTDTQYF. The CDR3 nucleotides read TGCGCCAGCAGCTCTGGGGCCTTAGGCACAGATACGCAGTATTTT.

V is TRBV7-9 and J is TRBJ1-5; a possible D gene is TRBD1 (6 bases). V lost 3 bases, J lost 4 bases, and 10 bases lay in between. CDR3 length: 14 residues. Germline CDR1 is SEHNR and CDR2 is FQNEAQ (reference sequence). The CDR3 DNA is TGTGCCAGCAGCTTGACAGGCCCTAATCAGCCCCAGCATTTT. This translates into CASSLTGPNQPQHF.

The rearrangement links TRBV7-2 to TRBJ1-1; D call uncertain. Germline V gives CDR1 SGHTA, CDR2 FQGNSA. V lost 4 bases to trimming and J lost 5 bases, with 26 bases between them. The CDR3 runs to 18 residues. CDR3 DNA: TGTGCCAGCAGCTCTTATATTGGGTCGCTGACCCCGCGGACTGAAGCTTTCTTT. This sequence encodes CASSSYIGSLTPRTEAFF.

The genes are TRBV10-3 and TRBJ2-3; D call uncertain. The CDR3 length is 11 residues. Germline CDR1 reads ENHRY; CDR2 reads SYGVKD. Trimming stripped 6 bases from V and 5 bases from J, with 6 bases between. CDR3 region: CAISARDTQYF. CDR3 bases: TGTGCCATCAGCGCGAGAGATACGCAGTATTTT.

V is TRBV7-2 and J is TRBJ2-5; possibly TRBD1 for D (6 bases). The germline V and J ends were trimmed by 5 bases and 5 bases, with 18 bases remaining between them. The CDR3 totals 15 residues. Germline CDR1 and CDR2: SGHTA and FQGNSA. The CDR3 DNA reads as TGTGCCAGCAGCCCTCGACAGGATTTGAGGGAGACCCAGTACTTC. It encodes CASSPRQDLRETQYF.

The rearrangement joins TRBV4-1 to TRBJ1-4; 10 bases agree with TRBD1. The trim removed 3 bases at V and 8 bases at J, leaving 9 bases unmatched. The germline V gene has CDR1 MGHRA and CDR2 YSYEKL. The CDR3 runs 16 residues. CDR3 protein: CASSHPGTGAEEKLFF. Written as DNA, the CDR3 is TGCGCCAGCAGCCACCCCGGGACAGGGGCTGAGGAAAAACTGTTTTTT.

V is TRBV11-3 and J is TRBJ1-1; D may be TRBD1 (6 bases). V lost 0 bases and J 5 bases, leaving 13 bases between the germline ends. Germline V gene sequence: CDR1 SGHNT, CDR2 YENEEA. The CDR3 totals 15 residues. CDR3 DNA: TGTGCCAGCAGCTTAGACCCTGGACAGAGGACTGAAGCTTTCTTT. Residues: CASSLDPGQRTEAFF.

This CDR3 is CASKEDTNTGELFF. In DNA form, the CDR3 reads TGTGCCAGCAAAGAGGATACGAACACCGGGGAGCTGTTTTTT. V usage is TRBV2 and J usage is TRBJ2-2, with D unclear. Germline V lookup: CDR1 SNHLY, CDR2 FYNNEI. V gave up 7 bases and J gave up 0 bases, with 9 bases separating them. CDR3 length equals 14 residues.

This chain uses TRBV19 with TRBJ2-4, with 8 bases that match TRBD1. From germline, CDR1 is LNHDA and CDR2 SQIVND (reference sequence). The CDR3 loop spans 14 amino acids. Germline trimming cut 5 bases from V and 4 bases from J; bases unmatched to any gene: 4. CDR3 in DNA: TGTGCCAGTAGTGGGCAGGGGGCTAAAAACATTCAGTACTTC. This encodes CASSGQGAKNIQYF.

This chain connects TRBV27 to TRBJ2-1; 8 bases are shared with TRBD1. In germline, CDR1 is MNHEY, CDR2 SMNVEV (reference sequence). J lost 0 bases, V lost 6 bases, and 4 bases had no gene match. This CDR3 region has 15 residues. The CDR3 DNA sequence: TGTGCCAGCAGCCGACAGGGGCCCTCCTACAATGAGCAGTTCTTC. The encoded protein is CASSRQGPSYNEQFF.

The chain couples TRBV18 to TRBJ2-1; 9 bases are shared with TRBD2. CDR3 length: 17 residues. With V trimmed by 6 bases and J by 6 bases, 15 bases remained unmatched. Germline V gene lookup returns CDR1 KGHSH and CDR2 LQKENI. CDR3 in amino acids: CASSPTSAGGPRNEQFF. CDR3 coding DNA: TGTGCCAGCTCCCCGACTTCGGCGGGGGGGCCCCGCAATGAGCAGTTCTTC.

The CDR3 DNA reads as TGTGCCAGCAGCCTGACTGGTTCAGATACGCAGTATTTT. Its protein is CASSLTGSDTQYF. The rearrangement links TRBV5-4 to TRBJ2-3; D gene uncertain. CDR1 SGHNT and CDR2 YYREEE come from the germline V gene (reference sequence). V lost 4 bases to trimming and J lost 4 bases, with 10 bases between them. CDR3 size: 13 residues.

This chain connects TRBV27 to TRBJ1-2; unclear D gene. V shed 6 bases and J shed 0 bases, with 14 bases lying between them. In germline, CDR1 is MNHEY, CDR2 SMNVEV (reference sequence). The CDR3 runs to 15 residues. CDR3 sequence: CASRPLEPTNYGYTF. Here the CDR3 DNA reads TGTGCCAGCAGGCCTCTAGAGCCTACTAACTATGGCTACACCTTC.

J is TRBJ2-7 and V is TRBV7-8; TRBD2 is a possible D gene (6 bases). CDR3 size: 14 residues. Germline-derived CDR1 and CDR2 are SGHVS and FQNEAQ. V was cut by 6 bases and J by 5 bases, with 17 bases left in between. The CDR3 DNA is TGTGCCAGCAGGGACGTGGTGGCGGGAAACGAGCAGTACTTC. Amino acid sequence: CASRDVVAGNEQYF.

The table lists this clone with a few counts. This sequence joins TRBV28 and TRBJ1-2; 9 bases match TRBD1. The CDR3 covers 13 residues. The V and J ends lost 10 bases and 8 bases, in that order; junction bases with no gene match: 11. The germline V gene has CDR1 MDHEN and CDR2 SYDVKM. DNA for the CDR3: TGTGCCATCGTTCCGGGACAGGGAGGGGGCTACACCTTC. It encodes CAIVPGQGGGYTF.

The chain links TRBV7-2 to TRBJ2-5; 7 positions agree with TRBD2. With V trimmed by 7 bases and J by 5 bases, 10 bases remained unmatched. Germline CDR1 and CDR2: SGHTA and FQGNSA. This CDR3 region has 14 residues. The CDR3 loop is CASTRGRAVETQYF. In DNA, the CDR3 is TGTGCCAGCACTCGAGGGAGGGCCGTGGAGACCCAGTACTTC. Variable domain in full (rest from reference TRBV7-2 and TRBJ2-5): GAGVSQSPSNKVTEKGKDVELRCDPISGHTALYWYRQSLGQGLEFLIYFQGNSAPDKSGLPSDRFSAERTGGSVSTLTIQRTQQEDSAVYLCASTRGRAVETQYFGPGTRLLVL.

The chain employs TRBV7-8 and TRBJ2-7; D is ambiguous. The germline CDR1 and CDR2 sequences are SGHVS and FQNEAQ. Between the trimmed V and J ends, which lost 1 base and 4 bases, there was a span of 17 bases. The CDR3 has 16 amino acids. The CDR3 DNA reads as TGTGCCAGCAGCTTAGAAGAGACGGCGAGGTTTTACGAGCAGTACTTC. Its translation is CASSLEETARFYEQYF.

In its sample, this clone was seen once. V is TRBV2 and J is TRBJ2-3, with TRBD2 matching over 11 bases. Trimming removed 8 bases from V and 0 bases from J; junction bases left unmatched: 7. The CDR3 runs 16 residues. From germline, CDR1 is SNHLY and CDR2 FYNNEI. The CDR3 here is CASDIAGGRSTDTQYF. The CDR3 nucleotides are TGTGCCAGCGATATAGCGGGGGGGCGGAGCACAGATACGCAGTATTTT.

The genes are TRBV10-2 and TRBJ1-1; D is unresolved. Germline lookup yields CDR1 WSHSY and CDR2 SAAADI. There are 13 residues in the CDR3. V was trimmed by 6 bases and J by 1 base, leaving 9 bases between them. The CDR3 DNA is TGCGCCAGCAGGTACCCGGGGAACACTGAAGCTTTCTTT. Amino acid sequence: CASRYPGNTEAFF.

The CDR3: CASSLDRWTGASTDTQYF. CDR3 DNA: TGTGCCAGCAGCTTAGATCGCTGGACAGGCGCTAGCACAGATACGCAGTATTTT. The chain couples TRBV11-2 to TRBJ2-3; TRBD1 aligns across 7 bases. Germline CDR1 SGHAT, CDR2 FQNNGV. V lost 0 bases and J lost 0; bases outside the gene matches: 9. The CDR3 spans 18 residues.